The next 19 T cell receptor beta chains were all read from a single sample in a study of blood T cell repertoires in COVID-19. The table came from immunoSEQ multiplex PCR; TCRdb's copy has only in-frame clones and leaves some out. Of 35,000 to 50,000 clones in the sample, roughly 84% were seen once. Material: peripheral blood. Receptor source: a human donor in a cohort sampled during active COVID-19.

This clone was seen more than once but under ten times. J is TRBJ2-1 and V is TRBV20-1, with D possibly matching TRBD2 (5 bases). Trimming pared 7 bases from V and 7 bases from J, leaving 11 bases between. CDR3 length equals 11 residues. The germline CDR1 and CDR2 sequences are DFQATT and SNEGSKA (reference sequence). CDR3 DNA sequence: TGCAGTGTGTATCGCGGGAATGAGCAGTTCTTC. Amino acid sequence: CSVYRGNEQFF.

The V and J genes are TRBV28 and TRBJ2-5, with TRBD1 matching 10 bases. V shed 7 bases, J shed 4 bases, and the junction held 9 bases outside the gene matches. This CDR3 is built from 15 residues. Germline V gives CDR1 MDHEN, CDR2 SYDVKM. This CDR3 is CASKETGTGVETQYF. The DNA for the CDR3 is TGTGCCAGCAAGGAGACCGGGACAGGGGTAGAGACCCAGTACTTC.

CDR3 coding DNA: TGCGCCAGCAGTTCCGGGACAGCCATGAACACTGAAGCTTTCTTT. As protein: CASSSGTAMNTEAFF. The genes are TRBV5-1 and TRBJ1-1; 7 bases line up with TRBD1. With 5 bases clipped from V and 0 bases from J, the junction kept 7 bases outside the gene matches. The CDR3 consists of 15 residues. CDR1 is SGHRS, CDR2 YFSETQ, per germline.

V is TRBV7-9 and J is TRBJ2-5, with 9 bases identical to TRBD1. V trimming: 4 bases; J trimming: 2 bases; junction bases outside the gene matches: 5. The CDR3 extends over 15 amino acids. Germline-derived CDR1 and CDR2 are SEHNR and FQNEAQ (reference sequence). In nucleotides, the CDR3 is TGTGCCAGCAGCTCGGACAGGGGCGAACAAGAGACCCAGTACTTC. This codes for CASSSDRGEQETQYF.

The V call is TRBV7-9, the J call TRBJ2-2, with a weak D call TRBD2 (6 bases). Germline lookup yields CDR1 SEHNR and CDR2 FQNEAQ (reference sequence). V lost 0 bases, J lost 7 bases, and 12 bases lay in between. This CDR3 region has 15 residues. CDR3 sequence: CASSLAEGRNGELFF. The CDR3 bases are TGTGCCAGCAGCTTAGCGGAGGGGCGGAACGGGGAGCTGTTTTTT. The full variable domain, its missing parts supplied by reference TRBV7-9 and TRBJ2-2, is DTGVSQNPRHKITKRGQNVTFRCDPISEHNRLYWYRQTLGQGPEFLTYFQNEAQLEKSRLLSDRFSAERPKGSFSTLEIQRTEQGDSAMYLCASSLAEGRNGELFFGEGSRLTVL.

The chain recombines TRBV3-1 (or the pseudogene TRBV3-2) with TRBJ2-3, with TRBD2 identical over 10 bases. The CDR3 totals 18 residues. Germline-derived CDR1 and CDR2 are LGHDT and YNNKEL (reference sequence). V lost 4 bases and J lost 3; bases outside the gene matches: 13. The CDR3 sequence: CASSLGVAGGLGTDTQYF. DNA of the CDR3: TGTGCCAGCAGCCTCGGGGTAGCGGGGGGCCTAGGAACAGATACGCAGTATTTT.

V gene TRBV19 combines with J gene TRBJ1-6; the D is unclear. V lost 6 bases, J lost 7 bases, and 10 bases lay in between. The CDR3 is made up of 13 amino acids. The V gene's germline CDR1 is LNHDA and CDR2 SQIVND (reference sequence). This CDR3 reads CASSRETNSPLHF. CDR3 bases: TGTGCCAGTAGCCGGGAGACGAATTCACCCCTCCACTTT.

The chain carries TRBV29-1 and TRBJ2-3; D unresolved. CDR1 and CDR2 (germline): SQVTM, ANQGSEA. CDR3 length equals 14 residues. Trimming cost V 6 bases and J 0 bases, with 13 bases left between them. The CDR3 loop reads CSVQDKFSTDTQYF. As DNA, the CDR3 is TGCAGCGTCCAAGACAAATTTAGCACAGATACGCAGTATTTT.

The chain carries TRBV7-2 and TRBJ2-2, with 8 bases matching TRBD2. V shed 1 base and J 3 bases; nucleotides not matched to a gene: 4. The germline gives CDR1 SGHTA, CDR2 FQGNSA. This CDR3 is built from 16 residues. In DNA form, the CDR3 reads TGTGCCAGCAGCTTAGATGGGACTAGGGACACCGGGGAGCTGTTTTTT. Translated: CASSLDGTRDTGELFF.

The CDR3 protein is CASSPFDRGRHEQYF. Here the CDR3 DNA reads TGTGCCAGCAGCCCCTTTGACAGGGGGCGACACGAGCAGTACTTC. The chain joins TRBV6-6 to TRBJ2-7, with 10 bases identical to TRBD1. The germline V gene encodes CDR1 MNHNY and CDR2 SVGAGI (reference sequence). This CDR3 has 15 amino acids. V trimming: 6 bases; J trimming: 5 bases; junction bases outside the gene matches: 10.

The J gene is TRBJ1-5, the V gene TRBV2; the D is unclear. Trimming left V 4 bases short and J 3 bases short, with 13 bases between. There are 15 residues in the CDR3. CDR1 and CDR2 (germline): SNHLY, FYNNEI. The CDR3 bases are TGTGCCAGCAGTGGTAGAGGGCTGGACAATCAGCCCCAGCATTTT. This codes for CASSGRGLDNQPQHF.

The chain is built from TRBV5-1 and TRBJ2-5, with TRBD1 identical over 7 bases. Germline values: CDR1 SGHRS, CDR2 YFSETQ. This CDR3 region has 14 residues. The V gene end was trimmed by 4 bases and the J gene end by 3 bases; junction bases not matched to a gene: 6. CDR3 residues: CASSPGQAEETQYF. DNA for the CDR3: TGCGCCAGCAGCCCAGGACAGGCCGAAGAGACCCAGTACTTC.

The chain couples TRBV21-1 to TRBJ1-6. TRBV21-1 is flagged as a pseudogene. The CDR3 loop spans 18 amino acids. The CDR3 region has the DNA TGTGCCAGCAGTATTTACACTACAAAAAGCTCCTATAATTCACCCCTCCACTTT. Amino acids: CASSIYTTKSSYNSPLHF.

This CDR3 reads CASSLGQLWHGYTF. Written as DNA, the CDR3 is TGTGCCAGCAGCTTAGGCCAACTATGGCATGGCTACACCTTC. V and J are TRBV7-8 and TRBJ1-2; D is unresolved. This CDR3 is 14 amino acids long. From germline, CDR1 is SGHVS and CDR2 FQNEAQ. Trimming shortened V by 1 base and J by 6 bases, and 12 bases separated the two germline ends. The whole variable domain, filled in from reference TRBV7-8 and TRBJ1-2, reads GAGVSQSPRYKVAKRGQDVALRCDPISGHVSLFWYQQALGQGPEFLTYFQNEAQLDKSGLPSDRFFAERPEGSVSTLKIQRTQQEDSAVYLCASSLGQLWHGYTFGSGTRLTVV.

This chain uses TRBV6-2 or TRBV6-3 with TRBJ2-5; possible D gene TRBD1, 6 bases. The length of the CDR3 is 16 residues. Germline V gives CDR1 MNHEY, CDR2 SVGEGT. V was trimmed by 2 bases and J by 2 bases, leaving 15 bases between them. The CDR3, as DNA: TGTGCCAGCAGTTACCCCGTTGTCAGGGGACAAGAGACCCAGTACTTC. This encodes CASSYPVVRGQETQYF.

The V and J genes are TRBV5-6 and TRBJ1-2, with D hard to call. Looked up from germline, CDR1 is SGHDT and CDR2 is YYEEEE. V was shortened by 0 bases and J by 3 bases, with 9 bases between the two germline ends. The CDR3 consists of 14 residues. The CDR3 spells CASSLGREDYGYTF. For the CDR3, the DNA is TGTGCCAGCAGCTTGGGCCGCGAAGACTATGGCTACACCTTC. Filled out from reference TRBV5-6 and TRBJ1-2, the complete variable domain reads DAGVTQSPTHLIKTRGQQVTLRCSPKSGHDTVSWYQQALGQGPQFIFQYYEEEERQRGNFPDRFSGHQFPNYSSELNVNALLLGDSALYLCASSLGREDYGYTFGSGTRLTVV.

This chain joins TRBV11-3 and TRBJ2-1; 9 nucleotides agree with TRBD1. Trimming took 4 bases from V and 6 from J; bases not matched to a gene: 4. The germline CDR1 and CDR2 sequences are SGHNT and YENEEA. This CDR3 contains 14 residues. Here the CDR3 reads CASSSGTGPNEQFF. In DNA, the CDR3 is TGTGCCAGCAGCTCCGGGACAGGGCCCAATGAGCAGTTCTTC.

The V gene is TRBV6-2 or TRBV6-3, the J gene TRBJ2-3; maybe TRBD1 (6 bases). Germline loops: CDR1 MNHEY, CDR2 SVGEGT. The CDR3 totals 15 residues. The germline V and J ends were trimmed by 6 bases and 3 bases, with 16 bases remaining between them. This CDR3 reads CASSRGHPSTDTQYF. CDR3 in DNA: TGTGCCAGCAGCCGGGGACACCCCTCGACAGATACGCAGTATTTT.

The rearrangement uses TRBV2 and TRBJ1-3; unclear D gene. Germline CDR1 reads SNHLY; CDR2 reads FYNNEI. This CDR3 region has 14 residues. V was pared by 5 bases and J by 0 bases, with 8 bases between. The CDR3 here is CASSSTLSGNTIYF. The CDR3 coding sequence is TGTGCCAGCAGTAGCACCCTCTCTGGAAACACCATATATTTT.